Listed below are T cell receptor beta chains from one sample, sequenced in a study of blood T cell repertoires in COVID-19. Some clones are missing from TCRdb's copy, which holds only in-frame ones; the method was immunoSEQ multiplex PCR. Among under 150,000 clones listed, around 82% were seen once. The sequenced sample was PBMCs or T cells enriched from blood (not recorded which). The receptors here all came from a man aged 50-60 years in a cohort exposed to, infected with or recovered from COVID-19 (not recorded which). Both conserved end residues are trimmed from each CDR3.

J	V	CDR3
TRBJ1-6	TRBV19	ASNDRANNSPLH
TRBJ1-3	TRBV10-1	ASSEWWGTGGRNTIY
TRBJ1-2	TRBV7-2	ASSFSGSTGGNYRYT
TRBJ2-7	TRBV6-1	ASSAQGAGRSYEQY
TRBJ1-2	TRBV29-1	SVVSAYGYT
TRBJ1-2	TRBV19	ASSHRTAYGYT
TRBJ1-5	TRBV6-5	ASSPRGTRQPQH
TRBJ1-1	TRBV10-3	AISGSGTEAF
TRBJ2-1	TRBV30	AWSVRTSGTPVEQF
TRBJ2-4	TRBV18	ASSPPGTSGLSNVVKNIQY
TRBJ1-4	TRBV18	ASSQTDSTNEKLF
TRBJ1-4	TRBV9	ASSVEGQGCGKSVGEKLF
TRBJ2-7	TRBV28	ASSFQGLVSEQY
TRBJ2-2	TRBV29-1	SVAAGSRTGELF
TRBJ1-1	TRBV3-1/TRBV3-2	ASSQEDRAPNTEAF
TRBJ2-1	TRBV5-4	ASSAPGLRPYEQF
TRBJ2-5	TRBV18	ASSRSTSGGTQETQY
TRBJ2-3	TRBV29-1	SVTGTGYINTQY
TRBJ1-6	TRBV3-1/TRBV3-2	ASSQQTGASPLH
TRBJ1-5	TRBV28	ASRQTGGKQPQH
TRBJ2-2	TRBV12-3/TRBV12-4	ASSQGIARLF